The 12 T cell receptor beta chains below all came from one sample that was sequenced in a study of blood T cell repertoires in COVID-19 (dated by TCRdb to the early 2020s). Receptors were amplified or captured by the immunoSEQ multiplex PCR assay. Here the immuneACCESS table is served through TCRdb, limited to in-frame sequences with V and J called. Missing clones are a known gap in these copies; in checked studies unresolved V genes cover under half, and the rest lacks a known reason. A total of under 45,000 clones appear in this sample, roughly 80% of them only once. Roughly 42% of the sample comes from the top ten. The sample comprised peripheral blood. The origin of the receptors is a human donor in a cohort sampled during active COVID-19.

The chain employs TRBV4-2 and TRBJ1-1; the D gene is possibly TRBD1 (6 bases). CDR1 and CDR2 (germline): LGHNA, YNFKEQ. The CDR3 has 15 residues. Trimming took off 2 bases at V and 3 bases at J, with 13 bases between the two ends. The CDR3 nucleotides read TGTGCCAGCAGCCAACGGCGGGGGGCCCACACTGAAGCTTTCTTT. It translates to CASSQRRGAHTEAFF.

The chain recombines TRBV11-2 with TRBJ2-5; D might be TRBD2 (5 bases). Germline V lookup: CDR1 SGHAT, CDR2 FQNNGV. Trimming left V 0 bases short and J 7 bases short, with 12 bases between. CDR3 length equals 14 residues. The CDR3 loop reads CASSLDRGPGTQYF. The CDR3 nucleotides read TGTGCCAGCAGCTTAGATCGGGGTCCGGGGACCCAGTACTTC.

The chain joins TRBV4-1 to TRBJ2-3; 9 nucleotides match TRBD2. The CDR3 contains 22 residues. Trimming at V came to 3 bases and at J to 0 bases, leaving 22 bases not matched to a gene. Germline CDR1 and CDR2: MGHRA and YSYEKL. Written as DNA, the CDR3 is TGCGCCAGCAGCCAGGATCCAGGGTTGTGGCGGGGGGGCCCTACTAGCACAGATACGCAGTATTTT. Translation: CASSQDPGLWRGGPTSTDTQYF.

The chain combines TRBV5-4 with TRBJ1-1; 7 positions match TRBD1. Germline CDR1 and CDR2: SGHNT and YYREEE (reference sequence). V gave up 3 bases and J gave up 5 bases; unmatched junction bases: 7. This CDR3 spans 14 amino acids. Here the CDR3 DNA reads TGTGCCAGCAGCTCGCTTGACAGGGATACTGAAGCTTTCTTT. Its protein product is CASSSLDRDTEAFF.

The V gene is TRBV4-2, the J gene TRBJ2-7; 9 bases align to TRBD1. The V gene's germline CDR1 is LGHNA and CDR2 YNFKEQ. Trimming removed 5 bases from V and 4 bases from J; junction bases left unmatched: 9. There are 15 residues in the CDR3. The CDR3, as DNA: TGTGCCAGCAGCGAACGGGGACAGGGAGTTTACGAGCAGTACTTC. Its translation: CASSERGQGVYEQYF.

The V gene is TRBV11-2, the J gene TRBJ2-3; possibly TRBD1 for D (6 bases). The CDR3 consists of 15 residues. From germline, CDR1 is SGHAT and CDR2 FQNNGV. Trimming shortened V by 1 base and J by 2 bases, and 10 bases separated the two germline ends. This chain's CDR3 is CASSLGQAITDTQYF. DNA of the CDR3: TGTGCCAGCAGCTTAGGACAGGCGATCACAGATACGCAGTATTTT. The full variable domain, its missing parts supplied by reference TRBV11-2 and TRBJ2-3, is EAGVAQSPRYKIIEKRQSVAFWCNPISGHATLYWYQQILGQGPKLLIQFQNNGVVDDSQLPKDRFSAERLKGVDSTLKIQPAKLEDSAVYLCASSLGQAITDTQYFGPGTRLTVL.

J is TRBJ1-5 and V is TRBV12-3 or TRBV12-4; the D is unclear. The CDR3 has 13 amino acids. V was trimmed by 3 bases and J by 4 bases, leaving 7 bases between them. CDR3 in DNA: TGTGCCAGCAGTTTTTTAGAGAATCAGCCCCAGCATTTT. Its protein is CASSFLENQPQHF.

J is TRBJ2-3 and V is TRBV6-6; TRBD2 might be the D (5 bases). Per germline, CDR1 MNHNY and CDR2 SVGAGI (reference sequence). V lost 6 bases to trimming and J lost 5 bases, with 18 bases between them. CDR3 length equals 15 residues. CDR3 nucleotides: TGTGCCAGCAGCACCGGGGTCAATGCCCGAGATACGCAGTATTTT. It yields the protein CASSTGVNARDTQYF.

The chain is built from TRBV3-1 (or the pseudogene TRBV3-2) and TRBJ2-3, with D perhaps matching TRBD2 (5 bases). CDR1 is LGHDT and CDR2 is YNNKEL in the germline V gene (reference sequence). The CDR3 runs to 17 residues. The V end was cut by 4 bases, the J end by 0 bases, with 17 bases between. CDR3 region: CASSRVLAGYSTDTQYF. The CDR3 DNA follows: TGTGCCAGCAGCCGTGTATTGGCGGGTTATAGCACAGATACGCAGTATTTT.

This CDR3 is CASSIPRGGYTF. In nucleotides, the CDR3 is TGTGCCAGTAGTATACCGAGAGGCGGCTACACCTTC. The chain employs TRBV19 and TRBJ1-2; D remains unclear. The ends were cut back, 2 bases at V and 8 bases at J, with 9 bases in the middle. There are 12 residues in the CDR3. The germline CDR1 and CDR2 sequences are LNHDA and SQIVND (reference sequence).

The chain joins TRBV5-1 to TRBJ2-3, with 14 bases fitting TRBD2. Germline V gene sequence: CDR1 SGHRS, CDR2 YFSETQ. With V trimmed by 8 bases and J by 4 bases, 6 bases remained unmatched. The length of the CDR3 is 15 residues. The CDR3 DNA is TGCGCCAGTAGACTAGCGGGGGGGCCTTCAGATACGCAGTATTTT. Translated: CASRLAGGPSDTQYF.

The chain links TRBV4-1 to TRBJ1-1, with a possible D match to TRBD1 (5 bases). This CDR3 spans 16 amino acids. Per the germline V gene, CDR1 is MGHRA and CDR2 is YSYEKL. V was pared by 1 base and J by 0 bases, with 12 bases between. In nucleotides, the CDR3 is TGCGCCAGCAGCCAAGGCGAGCAGACAGTGAACACTGAAGCTTTCTTT. It codes for CASSQGEQTVNTEAFF.